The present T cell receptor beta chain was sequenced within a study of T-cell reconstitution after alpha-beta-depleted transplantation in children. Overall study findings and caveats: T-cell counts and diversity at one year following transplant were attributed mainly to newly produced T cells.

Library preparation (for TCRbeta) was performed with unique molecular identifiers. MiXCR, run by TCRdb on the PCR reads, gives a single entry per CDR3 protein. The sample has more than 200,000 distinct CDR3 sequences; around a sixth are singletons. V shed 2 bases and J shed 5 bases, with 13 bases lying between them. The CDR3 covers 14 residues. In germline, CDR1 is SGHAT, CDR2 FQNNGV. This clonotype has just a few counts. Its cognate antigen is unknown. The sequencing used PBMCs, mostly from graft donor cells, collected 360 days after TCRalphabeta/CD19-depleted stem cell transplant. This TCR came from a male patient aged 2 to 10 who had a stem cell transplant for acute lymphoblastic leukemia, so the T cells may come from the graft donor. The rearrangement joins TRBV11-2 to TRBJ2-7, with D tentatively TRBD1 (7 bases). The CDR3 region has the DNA TGTGCCAGCAGCTTACAGGGGGGAATAGACGAGCAGTACTTC. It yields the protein CASSLQGGIDEQYF.